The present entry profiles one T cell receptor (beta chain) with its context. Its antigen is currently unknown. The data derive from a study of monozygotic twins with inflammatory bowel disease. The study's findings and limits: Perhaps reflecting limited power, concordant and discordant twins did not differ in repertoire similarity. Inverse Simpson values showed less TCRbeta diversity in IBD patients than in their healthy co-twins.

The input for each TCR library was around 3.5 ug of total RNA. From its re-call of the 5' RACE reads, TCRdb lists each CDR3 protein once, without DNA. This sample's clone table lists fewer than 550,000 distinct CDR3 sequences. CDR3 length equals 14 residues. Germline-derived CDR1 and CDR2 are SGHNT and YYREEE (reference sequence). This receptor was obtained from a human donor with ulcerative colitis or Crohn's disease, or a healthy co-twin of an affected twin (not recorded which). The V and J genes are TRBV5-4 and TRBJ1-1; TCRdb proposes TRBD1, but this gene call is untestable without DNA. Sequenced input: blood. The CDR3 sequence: CASSNNPGYTEAFF.